This T cell receptor beta chain was sequenced in a study of T cells in Graves' hyperthyroidism and ophthalmopathy. Overall study: Blood was drawn when the patient was first diagnosed and still untreated. General study findings and limits: A 13 V-J model separated ophthalmopathy from stable hyperthyroidism.

Amplified TCR beta CDR3 regions derived from RNA transcripts. HTBI primers were used for first-round RT-PCR of the TCR CDR3. Each CDR3 protein gets one entry after TCRdb re-called the multiplex PCR reads with MiXCR. The sample consists of over 300,000 distinct CDR3 sequences, roughly an eighth of them appearing once. This clonotype was observed at least ten times. Its antigen is still unknown. With 5 bases removed from V and 0 bases from J, the gap between germline ends came to 14 bases. This CDR3 is 16 amino acids long. Sequencing was done on a sample of blood. The clonotype was recovered from a woman between 40 and 50 years old with Graves' ophthalmopathy. The gene calls are TRBV12-3 or TRBV12-4 and TRBJ2-1, with D uncertain. CDR3 DNA sequence: TGTGCCAGCAGTCCCCAACGCGTACTCTCCTACAATGAGCAGTTCTTC. It yields the protein CASSPQRVLSYNEQFF.